A selection of T cell receptor beta chains follows, all from one sample in a study of a mutant IDH1 vaccine in newly diagnosed glioma. The method was immunoSEQ multiplex PCR; TCRdb's version includes in-frame clones alone and lacks a portion of them. The profile shows tens of thousands of clones, around 80% of them singletons. The specimen comprised PBMCs, sampled from a glioma patient treated with radiotherapy, temozolomide or both. These receptors all come from a man aged 18 to 29 with glioma. CDR3s include the opening cysteine and the closing phenylalanine or tryptophan. Each record gives: D gene, clone size, J gene, V gene, CDR3 DNA, CDR3 protein. A D gene is named only where the DNA matches it firmly. Only part of the rows carry a size: once, few, many, or a class if the clone is expanded.

D gene: NA
clone size: NA
J gene: TRBJ1-1
V gene: TRBV5-1
CDR3 DNA: TGCGCCAGCAGTTCTCAGGGGATTGAAGCTTTCTTT
CDR3 protein: CASSSQGIEAFF

D gene: NA
clone size: NA
J gene: TRBJ1-4
V gene: TRBV4-2
CDR3 DNA: TGTGCCAGCAGCCAAGATTGGGCAAGTAATGAAAAACTGTTTTTT
CDR3 protein: CASSQDWASNEKLFF

D gene: TRBD2
clone size: NA
J gene: TRBJ2-7
V gene: TRBV30
CDR3 DNA: TGTGCCTGGAGTGGAGGCGGGAGGGTTCGCGACGAGCAGTACTTC
CDR3 protein: CAWSGGGRVRDEQYF

D gene: TRBD1
clone size: NA
J gene: TRBJ1-1
V gene: TRBV6-1
CDR3 DNA: TGTGCCAGCAGTGCTATAGCCGGGACAGGGGGCACTGAAGCTTTCTTT
CDR3 protein: CASSAIAGTGGTEAFF

D gene: NA
clone size: NA
J gene: TRBJ1-2
V gene: TRBV19
CDR3 DNA: TGTGCCAGTAGTCCTCGCCCGGCGGGTTCCTCGATCTATGGCTACACCTTC
CDR3 protein: CASSPRPAGSSIYGYTF

D gene: NA
clone size: NA
J gene: TRBJ2-2
V gene: TRBV5-4
CDR3 DNA: TGTGCCAGCAGCTTGGCCACTAGCAGCGGCCCTACCGGGGAGCTGTTTTTT
CDR3 protein: CASSLATSSGPTGELFF

D gene: NA
clone size: NA
J gene: TRBJ2-7
V gene: TRBV5-8
CDR3 DNA: TGTGCCAGCAGCTTGGCAGGGATAGGGGACTACGAGCAGTACTTC
CDR3 protein: CASSLAGIGDYEQYF

D gene: TRBD1
clone size: once
J gene: TRBJ2-3
V gene: TRBV6-5
CDR3 DNA: TGTGCCAGCAGCCCCGGGACAGGGGGCACAGATACGCAGTATTTT
CDR3 protein: CASSPGTGGTDTQYF

D gene: NA
clone size: NA
J gene: TRBJ2-7
V gene: TRBV7-2
CDR3 DNA: TGTGCCAGCAGCTTAACCTGGGACTCAAAAAGGGACTACGAGCAGTACTTC
CDR3 protein: CASSLTWDSKRDYEQYF

D gene: NA
clone size: NA
J gene: TRBJ1-2
V gene: TRBV7-8
CDR3 DNA: TGTGCCAGCAGCTTGCCGGAGGGGAGTTATGGCTACACCTTC
CDR3 protein: CASSLPEGSYGYTF

D gene: NA
clone size: NA
J gene: TRBJ1-2
V gene: TRBV2
CDR3 DNA: TGTGCCAGCAAGGAGGGGAGGCCTAACGGCTACACCTTC
CDR3 protein: CASKEGRPNGYTF

D gene: NA
clone size: NA
J gene: TRBJ2-1
V gene: TRBV30
CDR3 DNA: TGTGCCTGGATCTGGGGGCATGAGCAGTTCTTC
CDR3 protein: CAWIWGHEQFF

D gene: TRBD1
clone size: few
J gene: TRBJ1-5
V gene: TRBV12-5
CDR3 DNA: TGTGCTAGTGGCCTCCGGGACAGGGAACAGCCCCAGCATTTT
CDR3 protein: CASGLRDREQPQHF

D gene: NA
clone size: NA
J gene: TRBJ1-3
V gene: TRBV18
CDR3 DNA: TGTGCCAGCTCAGAACGTACGGTGGACACCATATATTTT
CDR3 protein: CASSERTVDTIYF

D gene: NA
clone size: NA
J gene: TRBJ1-1
V gene: TRBV30
CDR3 DNA: TGTGCCTGGAGTCCGGGCCCAGACAGGATCTGGAACACTGAAGCTTTCTTT
CDR3 protein: CAWSPGPDRIWNTEAFF

D gene: NA
clone size: NA
J gene: TRBJ2-7
V gene: TRBV18
CDR3 DNA: TGTGCCAGCTCAACACCCTACGAGCAGTACTTC
CDR3 protein: CASSTPYEQYF

D gene: TRBD1
clone size: NA
J gene: TRBJ2-5
V gene: TRBV10-3
CDR3 DNA: TGTGCCACGCGGGACAGGGGGCAAGAGACCCAGTACTTC
CDR3 protein: CATRDRGQETQYF

D gene: TRBD1
clone size: NA
J gene: TRBJ1-1
V gene: TRBV30
CDR3 DNA: TGTGCCTGCCTCGGACAGGGCCACACTGAAGCTTTCTTT
CDR3 protein: CACLGQGHTEAFF

D gene: NA
clone size: NA
J gene: TRBJ1-1
V gene: TRBV10-2
CDR3 DNA: TGCGCCAGCAGGGGTGGGGCTGGGACTGAAGCTTTCTTT
CDR3 protein: CASRGGAGTEAFF

D gene: NA
clone size: NA
J gene: TRBJ2-2
V gene: TRBV9
CDR3 DNA: TGTGCCAGCAGCGTAGGCAGTGCAGGGAACACCGGGGAGCTGTTTTTT
CDR3 protein: CASSVGSAGNTGELFF